This TCR beta chain was obtained from a study of post-analysis software for immune sequencing data. Study-wide points: There were five or six TRBV segments more frequent in patients than controls, and TRBV5-6, TRBV5-1 and TRBV20-1 were among them.

A few counts support this clonotype. The antigen is not known. TCR beta cDNA libraries included unique molecular identifiers. In TCRdb, the PCR reads were re-called with MiXCR into one record per CDR3 protein. The sample lists about 160,000 distinct CDR3 sequences; about 34% were seen once. Germline V lookup: CDR1 SGHRS, CDR2 YFSETQ. V was trimmed by 4 bases and J by 1 base, leaving 11 bases between them. The CDR3 loop spans 14 amino acids. The material was blood, obtained after autologous hematopoietic stem cell transplantation. This clonotype was sampled from a girl aged 5 to 17 with multiple sclerosis. The chain is built from TRBV5-1 and TRBJ1-1; a weak D match, TRBD1 (5 bases). In nucleotides, the CDR3 is TGCGCCAGCAGCGGGGGACCGCCGAACACTGAAGCTTTCTTT. Translating gives CASSGGPPNTEAFF. The full variable domain, completed using reference TRBV5-1 and TRBJ1-1, is KAGVTQTPRYLIKTRGQQVTLSCSPISGHRSVSWYQQTPGQGLQFLFEYFSETQRNKGNFPGRFSGRQFSNSRSEMNVSTLELGDSALYLCASSGGPPNTEAFFGQGTRLTVV.